Sequencing of this TCR beta chain was carried out in a study of cytomegalovirus exposure and HLA in healthy donors. The CDR3 loop spans 17 amino acids. With V trimmed by 3 bases and J by 9 bases, 10 bases remained unmatched. The germline gives CDR1 LGHNA, CDR2 YNFKEQ. For this clone: Its matching antigen is unknown.

General study points: The records held CMV serostatus as the only immune exposure information. Specific recognition of CMV antigens was confirmed in vitro for a few chains (all CMV-associated). Per a prior analysis, the majority of TCR beta V segments were productive roughly 87% or roughly 30% of the time. Later analysis showed TCR association rates varying by HLA locus, highest for DRB1 and lowest for HLA-C.

With 60 Vbeta and 13 Jbeta primers, the PCR was carried out. Data came from immunoSEQ multiplex PCR; TCRdb stores just in-frame clones and leaves some out. The sample has over 150,000 clones, around 85% seen once. This chain joins TRBV4-2 and TRBJ2-1; 14 bases fit TRBD2. This TCR came from a boy aged 2 to 10 in good health and CMV-seronegative. Sequencing was done on a sample of PBMCs. CDR3: CASSQGTSGRKSGEQFF. The CDR3 DNA reads TGTGCCAGCAGCCAGGGGACTAGCGGGAGAAAAAGTGGTGAGCAGTTCTTC.